A single sample is the source of the 27 T cell receptor beta chains below, sequenced in a study of shared clonotypes between healthy human individuals (dated by TCRdb to 2020 to 2021). CD8 naive samples were obtained by positive selection for CCR7 among CD45RO-negative cells, yielding a CD45RA+CCR7+ population from which TemRA cells were excluded. Library method: the immunoSEQ multiplex PCR assay. TCRdb re-hosts the immuneACCESS table, in-frame sequences only. Its copies lack some clones; in the studies checked, an unresolved V gene accounts for under half of them, and the cause for the rest is not known. The sample contains around 1,900,000 clones, about 93% of them found a single time. Clones ranked in the top ten supply approximately 1.6% of the sample. Source material: naive CD8+ T cells from PBMCs. The cell subset or site tag for this specimen amounts to: CD45RA+CCR7+. The source of these receptors is a man aged 18-30 years in good health. Some clones in this sample may be carry-over from other donors' samples.

The V gene is TRBV4-1, the J gene TRBJ2-7, with TRBD2 matching over 8 bases. The V segment lost 1 base and the J segment 7 bases; nucleotides outside the gene matches: 12. The CDR3 runs 16 residues. CDR1 is MGHRA, CDR2 YSYEKL, per germline. The CDR3 loop reads CASSQVGLAAFEEQYF. DNA for the CDR3: TGCGCCAGCAGCCAAGTAGGACTAGCCGCTTTTGAAGAGCAGTACTTC.

The chain couples TRBV7-9 to TRBJ2-1; 11 bases match TRBD2. The CDR3 is 17 amino acids. Germline CDR1 reads SEHNR; CDR2 reads FQNEAQ (reference sequence). V shed 6 bases and J 6 bases; nucleotides not matched to a gene: 13. The CDR3 region has the DNA TGTGCCAGCAGATTTCCCCCGGGACTAGCGGCGTCCAATGAGCAGTTCTTC. This encodes CASRFPPGLAASNEQFF.

This clone has a handful of counts. Within the sample, other DNA sequences also encode this same CDR3. The chain couples TRBV27 to TRBJ1-4, with 7 bases that match TRBD1. The CDR3 spans 14 residues. Germline V gene lookup returns CDR1 MNHEY and CDR2 SMNVEV (reference sequence). The trim removed 2 bases at V and 4 bases at J, leaving 1 base unmatched. The CDR3 spells CASSLRDSNEKLFF. The CDR3 region has the DNA TGTGCCAGCAGTTTACGGGACAGTAATGAAAAACTGTTTTTT. Using reference TRBV27 and TRBJ1-4 for the parts outside the CDR3, the full variable domain is EAQVTQNPRYLITVTGKKLTVTCSQNMNHEYMSWYRQDPGLGLRQIYYSMNVEVTDKGDVPEGYKVSRKEKRNFPLILESPSPNQTSLYFCASSLRDSNEKLFFGSGTQLSVL.

The chain has TRBV7-9 and TRBJ2-7; D remains ambiguous. V shed 2 bases and J shed 5 bases, with 16 bases lying between them. Germline values: CDR1 SEHNR, CDR2 FQNEAQ (reference sequence). The CDR3 is 15 residues long. CDR3 region: CASSLSLGEAHEQYF. CDR3 bases: TGTGCCAGCAGCTTATCTCTGGGCGAGGCCCACGAGCAGTACTTC.

J is TRBJ2-2 and V is TRBV7-9, with TRBD1 as a possible D gene (5 bases). V shed 4 bases and J shed 4 bases, with 13 bases lying between them. The germline V gene has CDR1 SEHNR and CDR2 FQNEAQ (reference sequence). This CDR3 spans 15 amino acids. Here the CDR3 DNA reads TGTGCCAGCAGCTCGGCGAAGGACACCACCGGGGAGCTGTTTTTT. This translates into CASSSAKDTTGELFF.

V usage is TRBV27 and J usage is TRBJ2-1; TRBD2 is a possible D gene (5 bases). Germline V gene lookup returns CDR1 MNHEY and CDR2 SMNVEV (reference sequence). The V end lost 7 bases, the J end lost 5 bases, and 15 bases lay between the germline ends. This CDR3 region has 14 residues. The CDR3 is CASKEEGLHNEQFF. CDR3 in DNA: TGTGCCAGCAAGGAGGAAGGACTTCACAATGAGCAGTTCTTC.

This chain joins TRBV13 and TRBJ2-7, with 7 bases lining up with TRBD1. The V gene's germline CDR1 is PRHDT and CDR2 FYEKMQ (reference sequence). This CDR3 spans 15 amino acids. V shed 6 bases, J shed 1 base, and the junction held 9 bases outside the gene matches. CDR3 region: CASRGRGQDSYEQYF. CDR3 nucleotides: TGTGCCAGCAGAGGCCGTGGACAGGATTCCTACGAGCAGTACTTC.

The V call is TRBV4-3, the J call TRBJ2-1, with TRBD2 matching 7 bases. The CDR3 spans 14 residues. Per the germline V gene, CDR1 is LGHNA and CDR2 is YSLEER. V dropped 4 bases and J dropped 8; count of bases not matched to a gene: 8. CDR3 in amino acids: CASSPLGGSHEQFF. In DNA form, the CDR3 reads TGCGCCAGCAGCCCTTTGGGCGGGAGTCATGAGCAGTTCTTC.

The rearrangement uses TRBV2 and TRBJ1-4; no definite D call. Trimming took off 4 bases at V and 7 bases at J, with 16 bases between the two ends. Germline CDR1 reads SNHLY; CDR2 reads FYNNEI. The CDR3 is 15 amino acids. CDR3: CASSGGLHGGEKLFF. The CDR3 nucleotides are TGTGCCAGCAGTGGAGGCCTCCATGGCGGTGAAAAACTGTTTTTT.

Only one count was recorded for this clone. The gene calls are TRBV6-5 and TRBJ2-6; no firm D call. Per the germline V gene, CDR1 is MNHEY and CDR2 is SVGAGI. With 4 bases removed from V and 3 bases from J, the gap between germline ends came to 13 bases. CDR3 length equals 16 residues. The CDR3 protein is CASSSGYGGGANVLTF. The CDR3 DNA is TGTGCCAGCAGTTCGGGTTACGGTGGTGGGGCCAACGTCCTGACTTTC.

Worth noting for this clone: Within the sample, other DNA sequences also encode this same CDR3. The gene calls are TRBV5-1 and TRBJ1-6; a weak D match, TRBD1 (5 bases). CDR3 length equals 13 residues. The V gene's germline CDR1 is SGHRS and CDR2 YFSETQ. V lost 5 bases to trimming and J lost 7 bases, with 10 bases between them. CDR3 DNA: TGCGCCAGCAGTACGGGGGGGAATTCACCCCTCCACTTT. Protein: CASSTGGNSPLHF.

Comments on this clone: One junction end disagrees with the germline gene, perhaps due to a read error. The chain links TRBV28 to TRBJ1-5; D is unresolved. The germline V gene encodes CDR1 MDHEN and CDR2 SYDVKM. The CDR3 covers 13 residues. Here the CDR3 reads CASSLPGGTPLIF. As DNA, the CDR3 is TGTGCCAGCAGTTTACCGGGAGGTACCCCTCTAATTTTT. Using reference TRBV28 and TRBJ1-5 for the parts outside the CDR3, the full variable domain is DVKVTQSSRYLVKRTGEKVFLECVQDMDHENMFWYRQDPGLGLRLIYFSYDVKMKEKGDIPEGYSVSREKKERFSLILESASTNQTSMYLCASSLPGGTPLIFGDGTRLSIL.

V usage is TRBV27 and J usage is TRBJ1-1, with D perhaps TRBD1 (5 bases). The germline CDR1 and CDR2 sequences are MNHEY and SMNVEV (reference sequence). V lost 6 bases and J lost 4, with 12 bases in between. The CDR3 spans 13 residues. CDR3 amino acids: CASRDNFFTEAFF. The CDR3 DNA reads TGTGCCAGCAGGGACAATTTTTTCACTGAAGCTTTCTTT.

The DNA of the CDR3 is TGTGCCAGCAGCTTGGGTTTTGGTCTAGTTGCTGTTGAAGCTTTCTTT. It encodes CASSLGFGLVAVEAFF. The chain links TRBV5-5 to TRBJ1-1, with D uncertain. The CDR3 has 16 amino acids. Germline V gene lookup returns CDR1 SGHKS and CDR2 YYEKEE (reference sequence). The ends were cut back, 0 bases at V and 7 bases at J, with 19 bases in the middle. Combining the CDR3 with reference TRBV5-5 and TRBJ1-1 gives the whole variable domain DAGVTQSPTHLIKTRGQQVTLRCSPISGHKSVSWYQQVLGQGPQFIFQYYEKEERGRGNFPDRFSARQFPNYSSELNVNALLLGDSALYLCASSLGFGLVAVEAFFGQGTRLTVV.

The chain joins TRBV4-3 to TRBJ1-3; TRBD1 might be the D (5 bases). V was pared by 7 bases and J by 2 bases, with 18 bases between. Germline CDR1 is LGHNA and CDR2 is YSLEER. This CDR3 spans 16 amino acids. CDR3 DNA sequence: TGCGCCAGCACTTCAAATCGGGCAGGGACTGGAAACACCATATATTTT. Protein product: CASTSNRAGTGNTIYF.

This clone was observed once. The chain links TRBV18 to TRBJ2-7; D is unresolved. Germline V gene sequence: CDR1 KGHSH, CDR2 LQKENI. The CDR3 sequence is 14 residues long. Trimming took 3 bases from V and 2 from J, leaving 11 bases between them. CDR3 protein: CASSPKDRTYEQYF. The CDR3 bases are TGTGCCAGCTCACCCAAGGACCGCACCTACGAGCAGTACTTC.

Note on this clone: The sample has other DNA sequences that encode this CDR3 too. This chain links TRBV7-9 with TRBJ2-5, with D possibly being TRBD2 (6 bases). The V gene's germline CDR1 is SEHNR and CDR2 FQNEAQ (reference sequence). V was pared by 5 bases and J by 2 bases, with 12 bases between. The CDR3 extends over 14 amino acids. CDR3 protein: CASSPGTAQETQYF. The CDR3 DNA reads as TGTGCCAGCAGCCCCGGGACTGCTCAAGAGACCCAGTACTTC.

This clone was picked up one time. The chain carries TRBV28 and TRBJ2-1; TRBD1 agrees at 7 bases. CDR3 length: 15 amino acids. After removal of 5 bases from V and 5 bases from J, the junction contained 9 bases not matched to a gene. The germline V gene has CDR1 MDHEN and CDR2 SYDVKM. The CDR3 loop is CASSLAGTEDNEQFF. CDR3 sequence (DNA): TGTGCCAGCAGTCTCGCTGGGACAGAAGACAATGAGCAGTTCTTC.

The rearrangement links TRBV9 to TRBJ2-3; 7 nucleotides line up with TRBD1. Germline CDR1 SGDLS, CDR2 YYNGEE. V lost 3 bases to trimming and J lost 1 base; unmatched junction nucleotides: 11. The CDR3 extends over 17 amino acids. CDR3 nucleotide sequence: TGTGCCAGCAGCGGCCAGTCTAACAGGGGAGGCACAGATACGCAGTATTTT. As protein: CASSGQSNRGGTDTQYF.

The chain joins TRBV5-8 to TRBJ1-5, with 10 positions matching TRBD1. V shed 2 bases and J 5 bases; nucleotides not matched to a gene: 4. CDR3 length equals 15 residues. CDR1 is SGHTS, CDR2 YDEGEE, per germline. Here the CDR3 DNA reads TGTGCCAGCAGCTTTGACAGGGGGCTGGATCAGCCCCAGCATTTT. Protein sequence: CASSFDRGLDQPQHF.

The chain recombines TRBV5-6 with TRBJ2-2; D unclear. The V gene's germline CDR1 is SGHDT and CDR2 YYEEEE. The CDR3 has 14 residues. Trimming took off 0 bases at V and 8 bases at J, with 11 bases between the two ends. CDR3 nucleotides: TGTGCCAGCAGCTTGGGGCAGTCCTTGGGGGAGCTGTTTTTT. This encodes CASSLGQSLGELFF.

The chain joins TRBV15 to TRBJ1-4; D remains unclear. The CDR3 is made up of 17 amino acids. Germline V gene data show CDR1 as LNHNV and CDR2 as YYDKDF (reference sequence). V lost 0 bases, J lost 3 bases, and 14 bases lay in between. CDR3 sequence: CATSRDGMRVANEKLFF. CDR3 coding DNA: TGTGCCACCAGCAGAGACGGCATGAGAGTAGCTAATGAAAAACTGTTTTTT.

About this clone: Other DNA sequences in the same sample also yield this CDR3. This chain connects TRBV5-6 to TRBJ2-7; D possibly uses TRBD1 or TRBD2 (5 bases each). In germline, CDR1 is SGHDT, CDR2 YYEEEE. The CDR3 is 13 amino acids. V lost 2 bases and J lost 3, with 9 bases in between. The CDR3 bases are TGTGCCAGCAGCTTAAGTGGGGGCTACGAGCAGTACTTC. Residues: CASSLSGGYEQYF.

This clone was observed a single time. The chain uses TRBV13 and TRBJ2-5, with D possibly matching TRBD1 (5 bases). The CDR3 contains 16 residues. The ends were cut back, 1 base at V and 5 bases at J, with 17 bases in the middle. CDR1 is PRHDT, CDR2 FYEKMQ, per germline (reference sequence). As DNA, the CDR3 is TGTGCCAGCAGCTTAGTTCATGGGGCAGGGCAGGAGACCCAGTACTTC. Its translation is CASSLVHGAGQETQYF.

J is TRBJ2-2 and V is TRBV19; D ambiguous. Trimming removed 0 bases at V and 6 bases at J, with 5 bases between. Germline V lookup: CDR1 LNHDA, CDR2 SQIVND (reference sequence). This CDR3 is 13 amino acids long. CDR3 region: CASSIDQSGELFF. The CDR3 coding sequence is TGTGCCAGTAGTATAGATCAGTCCGGGGAGCTGTTTTTT.

This clone was picked up a small number of times. At the DNA level, this CDR3 is encoded by other sequences in the same sample as well. The genes are TRBV28 and TRBJ1-1; D is undetermined. V lost 8 bases and J lost 1, with 5 bases in between. The length of the CDR3 is 11 residues. Germline CDR1 and CDR2: MDHEN and SYDVKM. CDR3 loop: CASGGNTEAFF. The CDR3 nucleotides read TGTGCCAGCGGAGGGAACACTGAAGCTTTCTTT.

Written as DNA, the CDR3 is TGTGCCAGCAGCTTACTCCGGGACAGCAACAATGAGCAGTTCTTC. This codes for CASSLLRDSNNEQFF. The V and J genes are TRBV11-2 and TRBJ2-1; TRBD1 agrees at 7 bases. V shed 2 bases and J 5 bases; nucleotides not matched to a gene: 6. Germline V gene sequence: CDR1 SGHAT, CDR2 FQNNGV. The CDR3 is 15 amino acids.